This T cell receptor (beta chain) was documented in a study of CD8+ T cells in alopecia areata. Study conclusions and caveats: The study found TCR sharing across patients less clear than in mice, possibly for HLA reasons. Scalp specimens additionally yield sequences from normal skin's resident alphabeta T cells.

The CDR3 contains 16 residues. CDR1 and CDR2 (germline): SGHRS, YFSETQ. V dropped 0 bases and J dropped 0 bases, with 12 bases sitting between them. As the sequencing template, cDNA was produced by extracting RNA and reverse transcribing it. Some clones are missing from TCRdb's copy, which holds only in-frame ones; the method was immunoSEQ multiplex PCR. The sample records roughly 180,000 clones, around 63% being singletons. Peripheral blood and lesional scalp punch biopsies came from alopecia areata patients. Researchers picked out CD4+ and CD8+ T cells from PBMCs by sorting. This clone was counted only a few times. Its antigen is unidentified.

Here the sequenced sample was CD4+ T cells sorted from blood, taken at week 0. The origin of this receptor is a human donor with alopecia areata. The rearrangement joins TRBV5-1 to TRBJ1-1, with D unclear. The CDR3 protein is CASSLESGKLNTEAFF. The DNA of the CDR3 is TGCGCCAGCAGCTTGGAATCCGGGAAACTGAACACTGAAGCTTTCTTT.